These T cell receptor beta chains were read from a single sample in a study of cytomegalovirus exposure and HLA in healthy donors. Only in-frame clones appear in the TCRdb table, and some are missing; sequencing was by immunoSEQ multiplex PCR. This sample has 300,000 to 350,000 clones; over 75% occur once, and the top ten carry over 0.9%. The sample taken for sequencing was PBMCs. The source of these receptors is a man younger than 45 in good health and CMV-seronegative. Each CDR3 is given with its conserved first and last residue.

j_gene | v_gene | CDR3aa
TRBJ1-4 | TRBV18 | CASSPSSGQGVGSGEKLFF
TRBJ1-2 | TRBV19 | CASSITGTDNGYTF
TRBJ1-1 | TRBV7-2 | CASSRVWSTEAFF
TRBJ1-1 | TRBV5-1 | CASSLGQGGTEAFF
TRBJ2-1 | TRBV27 | CASSFGGGADEQFF
TRBJ2-2 | TRBV5-1 | CASSRNTNTGELFF
TRBJ1-4 | TRBV11-2 | CASSGRQGLWEKLFF
TRBJ1-2 | TRBV28 | CASSLVVNYGYTF
TRBJ1-1 | TRBV19 | CASSMIGVTSTKEAFF
TRBJ1-6 | TRBV6-5 | CASSPVRSPLHF
TRBJ1-1 | TRBV15 | CATSSTQENTEAFF
TRBJ1-6 | TRBV11-2 | CASSLTGLSNSPLHF
TRBJ2-2 | TRBV7-6 | CASSLRGPPGTGELFF
TRBJ2-6 | TRBV19 | CASSWYRGLSGANVLTF
TRBJ1-1 | TRBV6-5 | CASSSPSGGHTEAFF
TRBJ1-5 | TRBV18 | CASSQGTNQPQHF
TRBJ2-2 | TRBV6-4 | CASSDSTGPTGELFF
TRBJ1-2 | TRBV6-5 | CASSYSPRDRENGYTF
TRBJ1-5 | TRBV18 | CASSPTGGNQPQHF
TRBJ2-1 | TRBV19 | CASSGGRRGAYNEQFF
TRBJ2-7 | TRBV6-1 | CASSEAIQAEFYEQYF
TRBJ1-1 | TRBV9 | CASGGRTEAFF
TRBJ1-2 | TRBV5-1 | CASSGSGENYGYTF
TRBJ1-2 | TRBV19 | CASSMAGGDGYTF
TRBJ1-6 | TRBV18 | CASSPVTNSYNSPLHF
TRBJ1-1 | TRBV18 | CASSPPINTEAFF
TRBJ1-2 | TRBV19 | CASSTRTGGGYGYTF
TRBJ2-7 | TRBV7-8 | CASSLTGGVRYEQYF
TRBJ2-7 | TRBV13 | CASSLTVTLSPYEQYF
TRBJ1-6 | TRBV6-6 | CASSYEAGQGVLHF
TRBJ1-2 | TRBV25-1 | CASSGQGYYGYTF
TRBJ2-7 | TRBV14 | CASSQARLRDASYEQYF
TRBJ1-2 | TRBV6-6 | CASSTGERGGYTF
TRBJ2-7 | TRBV6-1 | CASSEDTGGVYEQYF
TRBJ2-2 | TRBV11-3 | CASSPGTGELFF
TRBJ1-2 | TRBV7-8 | CASSDRRDRGSYGYTF
TRBJ2-4 | TRBV4-3 | CASSQGQGENIQYF
TRBJ1-1 | TRBV4-1 | CASSPFGEQNTEAFF
TRBJ2-1 | TRBV11-3 | CASSLGGTYNEQFF
TRBJ1-1 | TRBV2 | CARCRGGSTEAFF
TRBJ1-5 | TRBV6-6 | CASSYVWAGGGQPQHF
TRBJ2-5 | TRBV6-6 | CASSYSGQGSETQYF
TRBJ2-3 | TRBV4-1 | CASSQQGSTDTQYF